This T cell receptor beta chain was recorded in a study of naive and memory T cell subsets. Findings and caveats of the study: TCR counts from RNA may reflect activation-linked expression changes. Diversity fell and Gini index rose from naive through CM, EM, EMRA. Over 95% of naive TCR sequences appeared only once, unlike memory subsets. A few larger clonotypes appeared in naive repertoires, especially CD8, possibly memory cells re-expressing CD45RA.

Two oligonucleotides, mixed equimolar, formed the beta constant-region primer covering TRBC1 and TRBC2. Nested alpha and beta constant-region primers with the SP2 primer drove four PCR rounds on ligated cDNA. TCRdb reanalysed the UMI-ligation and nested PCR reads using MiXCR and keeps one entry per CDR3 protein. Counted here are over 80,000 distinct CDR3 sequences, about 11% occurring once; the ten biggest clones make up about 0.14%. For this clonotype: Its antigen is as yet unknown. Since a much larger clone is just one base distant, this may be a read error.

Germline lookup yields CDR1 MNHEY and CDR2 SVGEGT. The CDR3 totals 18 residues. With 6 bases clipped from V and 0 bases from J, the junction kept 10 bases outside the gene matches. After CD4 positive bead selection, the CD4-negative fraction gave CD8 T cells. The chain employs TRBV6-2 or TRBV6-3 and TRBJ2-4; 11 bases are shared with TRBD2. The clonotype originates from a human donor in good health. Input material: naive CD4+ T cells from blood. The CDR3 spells CASSSITSGGIAKNIQYF. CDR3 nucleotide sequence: TGTGCCAGCAGCTCCATCACTAGCGGGGGTATAGCCAAAAACATTCAGTACTTC.